This TCR beta chain was identified during a study of cytomegalovirus exposure and HLA in healthy donors. Study-wide points: Among TCR beta chains, those listed as cytomegalovirus-associated numbered some 170.

Trimming shortened V by 4 bases and J by 7 bases, and 16 bases separated the two germline ends. The length of the CDR3 is 14 residues. Germline-derived CDR1 and CDR2 are MDHEN and SYDVKM. Notes on this clone: As yet, its antigen is unknown.

This table comes from immunoSEQ multiplex PCR, and its TCRdb copy is limited to in-frame clones, with some not included. The sample lists more than 80,000 clones, around 96% occurring once. The material sequenced was PBMCs. This clonotype was obtained from a woman younger than 35 in good health and CMV-seronegative. The chain uses TRBV28 and TRBJ1-1; possibly TRBD1 for D (5 bases). As DNA, the CDR3 is TGTGCCAGCAGTTCACCCCCGACAGCCGGTGAAGCTTTCTTT. The encoded protein is CASSSPPTAGEAFF.